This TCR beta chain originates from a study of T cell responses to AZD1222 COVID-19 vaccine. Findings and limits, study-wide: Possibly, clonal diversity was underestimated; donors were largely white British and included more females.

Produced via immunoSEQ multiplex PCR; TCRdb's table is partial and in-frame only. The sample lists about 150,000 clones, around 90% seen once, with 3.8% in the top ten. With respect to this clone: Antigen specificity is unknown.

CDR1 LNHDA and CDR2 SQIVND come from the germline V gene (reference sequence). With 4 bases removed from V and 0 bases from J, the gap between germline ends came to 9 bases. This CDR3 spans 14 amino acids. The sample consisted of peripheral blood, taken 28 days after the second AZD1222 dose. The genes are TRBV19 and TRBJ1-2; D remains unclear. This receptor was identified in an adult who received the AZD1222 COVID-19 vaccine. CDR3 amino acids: CASSTRRTNYGYTF. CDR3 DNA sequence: TGTGCCAGTAGTACGAGAAGGACTAACTATGGCTACACCTTC.